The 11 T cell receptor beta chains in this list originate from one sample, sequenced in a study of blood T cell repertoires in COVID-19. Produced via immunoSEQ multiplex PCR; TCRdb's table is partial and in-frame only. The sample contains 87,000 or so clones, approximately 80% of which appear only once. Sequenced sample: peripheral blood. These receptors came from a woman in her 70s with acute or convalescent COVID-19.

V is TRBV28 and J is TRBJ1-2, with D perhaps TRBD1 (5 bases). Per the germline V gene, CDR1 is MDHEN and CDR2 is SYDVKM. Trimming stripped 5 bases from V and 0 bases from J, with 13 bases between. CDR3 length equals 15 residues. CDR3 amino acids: CASSGAVEANYGYTF. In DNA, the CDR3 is TGTGCCAGCAGTGGGGCAGTCGAAGCTAACTATGGCTACACCTTC.

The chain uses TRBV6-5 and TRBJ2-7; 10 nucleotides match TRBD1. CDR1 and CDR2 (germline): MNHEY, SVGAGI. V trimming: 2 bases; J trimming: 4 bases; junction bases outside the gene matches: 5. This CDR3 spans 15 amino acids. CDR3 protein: CASSYSGTGVYEQYF. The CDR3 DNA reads TGTGCCAGCAGTTACAGCGGGACAGGGGTATACGAGCAGTACTTC.

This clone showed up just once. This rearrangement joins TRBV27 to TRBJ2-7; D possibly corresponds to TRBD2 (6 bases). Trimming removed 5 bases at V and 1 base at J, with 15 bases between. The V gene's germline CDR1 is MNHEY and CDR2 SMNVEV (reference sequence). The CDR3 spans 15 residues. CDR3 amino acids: CASSPWDGLSYEQYF. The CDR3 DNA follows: TGTGCCAGCAGTCCCTGGGACGGACTATCCTACGAGCAGTACTTC.

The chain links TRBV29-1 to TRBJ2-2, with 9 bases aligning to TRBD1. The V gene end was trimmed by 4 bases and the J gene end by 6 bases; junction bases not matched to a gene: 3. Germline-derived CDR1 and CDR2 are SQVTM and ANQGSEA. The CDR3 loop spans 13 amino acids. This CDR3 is CSVARQGAGELFF. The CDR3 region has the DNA TGCAGCGTTGCAAGACAGGGGGCCGGGGAGCTGTTTTTT.

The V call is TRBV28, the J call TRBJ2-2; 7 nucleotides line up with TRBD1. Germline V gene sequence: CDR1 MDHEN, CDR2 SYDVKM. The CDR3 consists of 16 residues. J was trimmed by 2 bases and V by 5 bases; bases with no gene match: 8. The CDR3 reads CASSPPDRSNTGELFF. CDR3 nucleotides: TGTGCCAGCAGTCCCCCGGACAGGTCTAACACCGGGGAGCTGTTTTTT. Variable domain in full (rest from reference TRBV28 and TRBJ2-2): DVKVTQSSRYLVKRTGEKVFLECVQDMDHENMFWYRQDPGLGLRLIYFSYDVKMKEKGDIPEGYSVSREKKERFSLILESASTNQTSMYLCASSPPDRSNTGELFFGEGSRLTVL.

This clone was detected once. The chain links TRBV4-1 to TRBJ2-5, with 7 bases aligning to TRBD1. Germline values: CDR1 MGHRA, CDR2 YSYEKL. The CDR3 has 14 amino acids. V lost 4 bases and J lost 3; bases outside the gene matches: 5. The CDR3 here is CASSPGTVKETQYF. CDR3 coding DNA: TGCGCCAGCAGCCCCGGGACAGTGAAAGAGACCCAGTACTTC.

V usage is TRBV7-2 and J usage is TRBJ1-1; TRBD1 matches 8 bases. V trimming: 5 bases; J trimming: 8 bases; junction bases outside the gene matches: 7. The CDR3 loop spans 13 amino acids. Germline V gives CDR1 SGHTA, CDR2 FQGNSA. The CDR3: CASSPGQGGEAFF. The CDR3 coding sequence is TGTGCCAGCAGCCCTGGACAGGGCGGAGAAGCTTTCTTT. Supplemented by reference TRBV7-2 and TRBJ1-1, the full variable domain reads GAGVSQSPSNKVTEKGKDVELRCDPISGHTALYWYRQSLGQGLEFLIYFQGNSAPDKSGLPSDRFSAERTGGSVSTLTIQRTQQEDSAVYLCASSPGQGGEAFFGQGTRLTVV.

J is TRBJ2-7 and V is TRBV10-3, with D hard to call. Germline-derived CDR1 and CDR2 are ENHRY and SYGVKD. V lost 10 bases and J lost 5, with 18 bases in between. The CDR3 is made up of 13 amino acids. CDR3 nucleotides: TGTGCCACTCTCGGTGGGCCCCCGGACGAGCAGTACTTC. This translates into CATLGGPPDEQYF.

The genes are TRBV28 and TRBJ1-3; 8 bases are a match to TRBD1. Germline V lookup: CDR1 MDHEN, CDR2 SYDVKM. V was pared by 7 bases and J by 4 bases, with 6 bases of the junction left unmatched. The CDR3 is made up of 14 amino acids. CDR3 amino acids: CASISGGNGNTIYF. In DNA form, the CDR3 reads TGTGCCAGCATATCAGGGGGCAACGGAAACACCATATATTTT.

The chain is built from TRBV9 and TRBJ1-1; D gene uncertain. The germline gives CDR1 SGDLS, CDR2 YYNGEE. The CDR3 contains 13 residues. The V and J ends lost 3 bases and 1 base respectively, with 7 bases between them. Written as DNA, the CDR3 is TGTGCCAGCAGCGATACATGGAACACTGAAGCTTTCTTT. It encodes CASSDTWNTEAFF.

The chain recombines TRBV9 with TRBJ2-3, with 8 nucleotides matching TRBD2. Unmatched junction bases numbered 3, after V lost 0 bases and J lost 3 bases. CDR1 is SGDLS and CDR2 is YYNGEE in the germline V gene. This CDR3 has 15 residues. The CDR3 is CASSVDGGGTDTQYF. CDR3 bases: TGTGCCAGCAGCGTAGACGGCGGGGGGACAGATACGCAGTATTTT.